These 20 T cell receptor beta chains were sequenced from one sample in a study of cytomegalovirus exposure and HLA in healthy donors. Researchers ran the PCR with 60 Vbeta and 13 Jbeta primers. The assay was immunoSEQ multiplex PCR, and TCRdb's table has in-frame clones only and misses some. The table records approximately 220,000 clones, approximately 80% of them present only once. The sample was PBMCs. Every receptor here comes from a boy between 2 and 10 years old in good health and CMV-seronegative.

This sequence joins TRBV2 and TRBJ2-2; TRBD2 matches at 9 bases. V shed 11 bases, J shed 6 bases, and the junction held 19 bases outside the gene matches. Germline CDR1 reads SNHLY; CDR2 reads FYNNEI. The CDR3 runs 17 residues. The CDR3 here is CAPWGVKASGEPGELFF. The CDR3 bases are TGTGCCCCTTGGGGGGTAAAAGCTAGCGGGGAACCCGGGGAGCTGTTTTTT.

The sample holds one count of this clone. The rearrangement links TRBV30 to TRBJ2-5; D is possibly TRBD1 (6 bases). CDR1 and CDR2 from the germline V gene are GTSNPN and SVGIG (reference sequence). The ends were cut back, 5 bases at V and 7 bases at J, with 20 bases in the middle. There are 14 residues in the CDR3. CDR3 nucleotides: TGTGCCTGGGGGACAAGCAGGACCAAGACGACCCAGTACTTC. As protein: CAWGTSRTKTTQYF.

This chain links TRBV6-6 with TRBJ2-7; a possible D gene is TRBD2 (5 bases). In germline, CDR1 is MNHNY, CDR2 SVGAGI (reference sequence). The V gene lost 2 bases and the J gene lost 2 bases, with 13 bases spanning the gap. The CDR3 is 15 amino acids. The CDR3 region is CASSYRLDGTYEQYF. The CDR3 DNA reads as TGTGCCAGCAGTTACCGCCTGGACGGGACCTACGAGCAGTACTTC.

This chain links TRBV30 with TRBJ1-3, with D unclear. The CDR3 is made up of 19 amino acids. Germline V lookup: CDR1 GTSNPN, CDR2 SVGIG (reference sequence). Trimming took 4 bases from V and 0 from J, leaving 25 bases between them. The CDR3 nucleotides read TGTGCCTGGATCCTACCCTCCGCGCGGGATAAGAGCTCTGGAAACACCATATATTTT. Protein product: CAWILPSARDKSSGNTIYF. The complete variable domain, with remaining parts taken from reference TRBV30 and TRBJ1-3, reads SQTIHQWPATLVQPVGSPLSLECTVEGTSNPNLYWYRQAAGRGLQLLFYSVGIGQISSEVPQNLSASRPQDRQFILSSKKLLLSDSGFYLCAWILPSARDKSSGNTIYFGEGSWLTVV.

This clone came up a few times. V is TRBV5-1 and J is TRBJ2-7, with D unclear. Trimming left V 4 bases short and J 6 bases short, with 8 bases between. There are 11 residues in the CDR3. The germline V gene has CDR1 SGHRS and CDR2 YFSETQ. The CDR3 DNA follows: TGCGCCAGCAGCCTGGACGGCGAGCAGTACTTC. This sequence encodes CASSLDGEQYF.

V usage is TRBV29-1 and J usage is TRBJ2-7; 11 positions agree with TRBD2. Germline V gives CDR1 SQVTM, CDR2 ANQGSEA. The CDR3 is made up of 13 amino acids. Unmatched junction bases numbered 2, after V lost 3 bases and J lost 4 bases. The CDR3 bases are TGCAGCGTTGACGGGACTAGCGGATACGAGCAGTACTTC. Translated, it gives CSVDGTSGYEQYF.

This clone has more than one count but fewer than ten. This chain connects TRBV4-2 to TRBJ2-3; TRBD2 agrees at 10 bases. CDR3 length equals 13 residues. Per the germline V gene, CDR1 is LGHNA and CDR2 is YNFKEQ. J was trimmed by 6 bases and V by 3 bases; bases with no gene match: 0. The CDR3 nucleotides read TGTGCCAGCAGCCAGGGACTAGCGGATACGCAGTATTTT. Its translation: CASSQGLADTQYF.

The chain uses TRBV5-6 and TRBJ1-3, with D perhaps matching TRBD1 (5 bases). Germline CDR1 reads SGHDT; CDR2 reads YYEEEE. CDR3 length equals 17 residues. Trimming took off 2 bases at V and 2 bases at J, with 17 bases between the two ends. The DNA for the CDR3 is TGTGCCAGCAGCTTTCCCCTCGGGGGTTCAGCTGGAAACACCATATATTTT. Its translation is CASSFPLGGSAGNTIYF. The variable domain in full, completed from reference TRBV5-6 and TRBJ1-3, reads DAGVTQSPTHLIKTRGQQVTLRCSPKSGHDTVSWYQQALGQGPQFIFQYYEEEERQRGNFPDRFSGHQFPNYSSELNVNALLLGDSALYLCASSFPLGGSAGNTIYFGEGSWLTVV.

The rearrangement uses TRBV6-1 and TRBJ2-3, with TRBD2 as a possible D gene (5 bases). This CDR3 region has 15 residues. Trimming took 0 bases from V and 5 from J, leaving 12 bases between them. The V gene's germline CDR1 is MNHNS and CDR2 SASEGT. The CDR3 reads CASSEAAWAGDTQYF. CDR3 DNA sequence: TGTGCCAGCAGTGAAGCGGCCTGGGCGGGAGATACGCAGTATTTT.

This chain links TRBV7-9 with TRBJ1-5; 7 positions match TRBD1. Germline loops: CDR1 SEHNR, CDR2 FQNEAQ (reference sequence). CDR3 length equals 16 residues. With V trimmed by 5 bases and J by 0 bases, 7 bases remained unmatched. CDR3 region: CASSRGPDYSNQPQHF. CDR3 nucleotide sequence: TGTGCCAGCAGCAGGGGGCCTGATTATAGCAATCAGCCCCAGCATTTT.

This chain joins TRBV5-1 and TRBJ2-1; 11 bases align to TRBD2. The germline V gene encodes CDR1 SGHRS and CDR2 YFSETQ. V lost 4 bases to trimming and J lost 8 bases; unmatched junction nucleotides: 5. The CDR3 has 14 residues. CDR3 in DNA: TGCGCCAGCAGCCCAACTAGCGGGAGTGATGAGCAGTTCTTC. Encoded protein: CASSPTSGSDEQFF.

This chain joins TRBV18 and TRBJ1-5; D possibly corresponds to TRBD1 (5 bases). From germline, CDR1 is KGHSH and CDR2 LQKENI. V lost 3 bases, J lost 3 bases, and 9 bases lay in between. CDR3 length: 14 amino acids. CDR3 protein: CASSPAQVNQPQHF. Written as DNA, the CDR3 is TGTGCCAGCTCACCCGCACAGGTCAATCAGCCCCAGCATTTT. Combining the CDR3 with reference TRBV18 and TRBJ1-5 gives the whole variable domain NAGVMQNPRHLVRRRGQEARLRCSPMKGHSHVYWYRQLPEEGLKFMVYLQKENIIDESGMPKERFSAEFPKEGPSILRIQQVVRGDSAAYFCASSPAQVNQPQHFGDGTRLSIL.

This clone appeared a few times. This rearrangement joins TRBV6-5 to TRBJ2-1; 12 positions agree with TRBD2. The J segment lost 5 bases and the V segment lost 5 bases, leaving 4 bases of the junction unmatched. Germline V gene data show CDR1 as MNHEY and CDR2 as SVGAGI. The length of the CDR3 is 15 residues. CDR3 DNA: TGTGCCAGCAGTACACTAGCGGGGGGACACAATGAGCAGTTCTTC. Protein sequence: CASSTLAGGHNEQFF.

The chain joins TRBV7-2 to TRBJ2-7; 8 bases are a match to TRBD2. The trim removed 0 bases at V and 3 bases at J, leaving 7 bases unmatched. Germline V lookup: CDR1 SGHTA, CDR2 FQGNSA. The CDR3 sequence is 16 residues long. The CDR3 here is CASSLARGLDGYEQYF. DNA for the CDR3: TGTGCCAGCAGCTTAGCCAGGGGACTAGACGGCTACGAGCAGTACTTC.

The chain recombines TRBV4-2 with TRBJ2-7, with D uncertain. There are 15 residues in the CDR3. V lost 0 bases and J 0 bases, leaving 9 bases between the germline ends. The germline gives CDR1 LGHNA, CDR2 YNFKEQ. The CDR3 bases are TGTGCCAGCAGCCAAGATGTGGCCAGCTCCTACGAGCAGTACTTC. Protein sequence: CASSQDVASSYEQYF.

CDR3 sequence reads: CASSPAGGLNTEAFF. Here the CDR3 DNA reads TGTGCCAGCTCACCGGCAGGGGGTTTGAACACTGAAGCTTTCTTT. V gene TRBV18 combines with J gene TRBJ1-1; TRBD1 aligns across 7 bases. This CDR3 comprises 15 residues. Germline lookup yields CDR1 KGHSH and CDR2 LQKENI. J was trimmed by 0 bases and V by 3 bases; bases with no gene match: 4.

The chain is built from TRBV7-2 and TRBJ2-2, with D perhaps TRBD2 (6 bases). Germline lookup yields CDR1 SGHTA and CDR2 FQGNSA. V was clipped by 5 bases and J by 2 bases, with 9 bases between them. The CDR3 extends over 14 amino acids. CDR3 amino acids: CASSRDFNTGELFF. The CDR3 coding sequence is TGTGCCAGCAGCAGGGACTTTAACACCGGGGAGCTGTTTTTT.

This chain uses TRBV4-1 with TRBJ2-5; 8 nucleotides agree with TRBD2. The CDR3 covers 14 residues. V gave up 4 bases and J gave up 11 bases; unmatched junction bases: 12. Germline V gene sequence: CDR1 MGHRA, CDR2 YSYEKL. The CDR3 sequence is CASSLAPREGEQYF. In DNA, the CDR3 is TGCGCCAGCAGCCTAGCGCCTCGGGAGGGTGAGCAGTACTTC.

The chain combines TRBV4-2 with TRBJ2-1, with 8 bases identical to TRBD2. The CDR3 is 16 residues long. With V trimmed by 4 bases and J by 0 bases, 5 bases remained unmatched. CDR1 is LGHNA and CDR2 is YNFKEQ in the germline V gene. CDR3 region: CASSLLAGTSYNEQFF. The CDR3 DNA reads TGTGCCAGCAGCCTTTTAGCGGGAACCTCCTACAATGAGCAGTTCTTC.

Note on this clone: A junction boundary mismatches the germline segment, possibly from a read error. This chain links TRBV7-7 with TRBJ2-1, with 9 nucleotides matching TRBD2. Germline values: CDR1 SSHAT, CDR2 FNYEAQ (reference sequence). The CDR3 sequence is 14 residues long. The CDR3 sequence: CASSLGGRGNEQFF. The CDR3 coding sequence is TGTGCTAGCAGCTTAGGCGGGAGGGGTAATGAGCAGTTCTTC. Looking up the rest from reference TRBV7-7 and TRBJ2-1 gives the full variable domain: GAGVSQSPRYKVTKRGQDVTLRCDPISSHATLYWYQQALGQGPEFLTYFNYEAQPDKSGLPSDRFSAERPEGSISTLTIQRTEQRDSAMYRCASSLGGRGNEQFFGPGTRLTVL.